This passage covers 21 T cell receptor beta chains from one sample sequenced in a study of yellow fever vaccine responses in identical twins. Each CDR3 protein is one row after TCRdb ran MiXCR on the RT-PCR reads. The table shows under 20,000 distinct CDR3 sequences, with over 65% occurring only once. This material consisted of T cells from blood (PBMCs), unsorted or a sorted subset (not recorded which), taken before or after yellow fever vaccination (not recorded which). The receptors stem from a woman between 18 and 29 years old who received the yellow fever vaccine.

The rearrangement links TRBV11-1 to TRBJ1-5; D is uncertain. The CDR3 is 14 amino acids. V dropped 3 bases and J dropped 0 bases, with 6 bases sitting between them. CDR1 and CDR2 from the germline V gene are SGHAT and FQDESV (reference sequence). CDR3: CASSFSYSNQPQHF. Here the CDR3 DNA reads TGTGCCAGCAGCTTTTCTTATAGCAATCAGCCCCAGCATTTT.

The chain is built from TRBV11-3 and TRBJ2-2; no definite D call. This CDR3 spans 18 amino acids. V dropped 1 base and J dropped 0 bases, with 15 bases sitting between them. Germline V CDR1 and CDR2: SGHNT, YENEEA. CDR3 bases: TGTGCCAGCAGCTTAGCGTTGTTGGGCAGCTCGAACACCGGGGAGCTGTTTTTT. Its translation: CASSLALLGSSNTGELFF.

The chain has TRBV12-3 or TRBV12-4 and TRBJ2-7; the D gene is possibly TRBD1 (7 bases). V lost 5 bases, J lost 6 bases, and 17 bases lay in between. This CDR3 is built from 14 residues. The CDR3 region is CASSLNRGLSEQYF. DNA of the CDR3: TGTGCCAGCAGTCTCAACAGGGGACTGTCCGAGCAGTACTTC.

This chain uses TRBV20-1 with TRBJ2-7; no clear D. CDR3 length: 13 residues. V lost 0 bases and J 7 bases, leaving 13 bases between the germline ends. In germline, CDR1 is DFQATT, CDR2 SNEGSKA (reference sequence). The CDR3 loop reads CSAREAGLREQYV. The CDR3 DNA reads as TGCAGTGCTAGAGAAGCCGGTCTACGGGAGCAGTACGTC.

This chain connects TRBV12-3 or TRBV12-4 to TRBJ2-6, with a tentative D call TRBD2 (6 bases). CDR3 length: 15 residues. V lost 3 bases and J 4 bases, leaving 10 bases between the germline ends. The CDR3 is CASSFGGSGANVLTF. CDR3 nucleotide sequence: TGTGCCAGCAGTTTCGGGGGATCCGGGGCCAACGTCCTGACTTTC.

The chain couples TRBV7-6 to TRBJ2-5; D possibly matches TRBD1 or TRBD2 (5 bases each). This CDR3 is 17 amino acids long. The germline V gene has CDR1 SGHVS and CDR2 FNYEAQ. V was pared by 5 bases and J by 5 bases, with 24 bases between. The CDR3 DNA sequence: TGTGCCAGCAGCCCTGGGAGCGGACAAGGGGCGAGGGAGACCCAGTACTTC. This translates into CASSPGSGQGARETQYF.

The genes are TRBV28 and TRBJ1-4; D not resolved. Germline V gene sequence: CDR1 MDHEN, CDR2 SYDVKM. V was trimmed by 6 bases and J by 5 bases, leaving 7 bases between them. There are 12 residues in the CDR3. The CDR3 reads CASRSGNEKLFF. DNA of the CDR3: TGTGCCAGCAGGTCAGGAAATGAAAAACTGTTTTTT.

This clonotype has a handful of counts. This rearrangement joins TRBV3-1 to TRBJ2-1, with 9 bases lining up with TRBD1. V was pared by 0 bases and J by 4 bases, with 7 bases of the junction left unmatched. The V gene's germline CDR1 is LGHDT and CDR2 YNNKEL (reference sequence). The CDR3 runs to 17 residues. The CDR3 bases are TGTGCCAGCAGCCAAGACCTGCGGGACAGGGCGTACAATGAGCAGTTCTTC. The encoded protein is CASSQDLRDRAYNEQFF.

The rearrangement links TRBV4-2 to TRBJ2-5; D perhaps matches TRBD2 (6 bases). The CDR3 extends over 15 amino acids. V lost 0 bases, J lost 2 bases, and 10 bases lay in between. Germline V gene data show CDR1 as LGHNA and CDR2 as YNFKEQ. CDR3 residues: CASSQDGAGQETQYF. The CDR3 DNA is TGTGCCAGCAGCCAAGATGGGGCGGGGCAAGAGACCCAGTACTTC.

This clonotype appeared once. The chain uses TRBV24-1 and TRBJ2-6; D gene ambiguous. Germline CDR1 reads KGHDR; CDR2 reads SFDVKD. V shed 4 bases and J shed 8 bases, with 2 bases lying between them. This CDR3 is 11 amino acids long. CDR3 protein: CATSDSNVLTF. CDR3 nucleotides: TGTGCCACCAGTGACTCCAACGTCCTGACTTTC.

The gene calls are TRBV6-5 and TRBJ1-5, with D tentatively TRBD1 (6 bases). The CDR3 totals 13 residues. Germline V gives CDR1 MNHEY, CDR2 SVGAGI. V lost 6 bases, J lost 6 bases, and 12 bases lay in between. The chain's CDR3 is CASSSSGVQPQHF. CDR3 nucleotides: TGTGCCAGCAGCTCCTCAGGGGTTCAGCCCCAGCATTTT.

The V gene is TRBV28, the J gene TRBJ2-7; D is ambiguous. The CDR3 covers 16 residues. The V and J ends lost 6 bases and 3 bases respectively, with 21 bases between them. The germline CDR1 and CDR2 sequences are MDHEN and SYDVKM. CDR3 region: CASSGRIGSRGYEQYF. DNA for the CDR3: TGTGCCAGCAGCGGGCGGATTGGGTCCCGAGGCTACGAGCAGTACTTC.

The J gene is TRBJ2-4, the V gene TRBV29-1, with D perhaps TRBD2 (5 bases). Germline CDR1 and CDR2: SQVTM and ANQGSEA. CDR3 length: 14 amino acids. Trimming removed 2 bases from V and 0 bases from J, with 8 bases in between. The CDR3 DNA reads TGCAGCGTTGAAAGCGGCCTAGCCAAAAACATTCAGTACTTC. Its protein is CSVESGLAKNIQYF.

This clonotype was detected once. The chain joins TRBV15 to TRBJ2-3; D is possibly TRBD1 (6 bases). Germline-derived CDR1 and CDR2 are LNHNV and YYDKDF (reference sequence). With 4 bases removed from V and 0 bases from J, the gap between germline ends came to 8 bases. CDR3 length: 14 residues. Here the CDR3 reads CATSTGESTDTQYF. CDR3 nucleotide sequence: TGTGCCACCAGCACAGGGGAAAGCACAGATACGCAGTATTTT.

The chain employs TRBV6-2 or TRBV6-3 and TRBJ2-1, with D tentatively TRBD2 (6 bases). CDR3 length equals 12 residues. With 2 bases removed from V and 14 bases from J, the gap between germline ends came to 13 bases. Germline V gene sequence: CDR1 MNHEY, CDR2 SVGEGT. CDR3 region: CASSYDGLMEFF. The DNA for the CDR3 is TGTGCCAGCAGTTACGACGGACTAATGGAGTTCTTC.

V and J are TRBV7-9 and TRBJ2-2; TRBD1 is a possible D gene (5 bases). V dropped 3 bases and J dropped 6 bases, with 5 bases sitting between them. Per the germline V gene, CDR1 is SEHNR and CDR2 is FQNEAQ (reference sequence). The CDR3 is 12 amino acids. CDR3 in DNA: TGTGCCAGCAGCTTGGGGCCCGGGGAGCTGTTTTTT. Its protein is CASSLGPGELFF.

This clonotype was found a few times. The chain joins TRBV11-3 to TRBJ2-1; D might be TRBD1 (6 bases). CDR1 is SGHNT, CDR2 YENEEA, per germline. The V end lost 1 base, the J end lost 3 bases, and 10 bases lay between the germline ends. CDR3 length: 15 residues. CDR3 loop: CASSLGTVNYNEQFF. CDR3 DNA sequence: TGTGCCAGCAGCTTAGGGACAGTTAACTACAATGAGCAGTTCTTC. The whole variable domain, filled in from reference TRBV11-3 and TRBJ2-1, reads EAGVVQSPRYKIIEKKQPVAFWCNPISGHNTLYWYLQNLGQGPELLIRYENEEAVDDSQLPKDRFSAERLKGVDSTLKIQPAELGDSAVYLCASSLGTVNYNEQFFGPGTRLTVL.

The V and J genes are TRBV2 and TRBJ2-5; TRBD2 agrees at 15 bases. The CDR3 runs to 16 residues. The V gene end was trimmed by 10 bases and the J gene end by 0 bases; junction bases not matched to a gene: 6. CDR1 and CDR2 (germline): SNHLY, FYNNEI. In DNA form, the CDR3 reads TGTGCCACCAGCGGACTAGCGGGGGGGTACCAAGAGACCCAGTACTTC. Translated: CATSGLAGGYQETQYF.

The chain couples TRBV18 to TRBJ2-3; D may match TRBD1 or TRBD2 (5 bases each). CDR1 is KGHSH and CDR2 is LQKENI in the germline V gene. V shed 0 bases and J shed 10 bases, with 20 bases lying between them. CDR3 length equals 16 residues. In DNA form, the CDR3 reads TGTGCCAGCTCACCACCCGGGGCTAGCTCCACCTTGCCGCAGTATTTT. Amino acid sequence: CASSPPGASSTLPQYF. Drawing the rest from reference TRBV18 and TRBJ2-3, the complete variable domain is NAGVMQNPRHLVRRRGQEARLRCSPMKGHSHVYWYRQLPEEGLKFMVYLQKENIIDESGMPKERFSAEFPKEGPSILRIQQVVRGDSAAYFCASSPPGASSTLPQYFGPGTRLTVL.

The rearrangement links TRBV11-2 to TRBJ2-1, with TRBD2 matching 13 bases. J lost 8 bases, V lost 5 bases, and 6 bases had no gene match. CDR3 length: 15 amino acids. Germline values: CDR1 SGHAT, CDR2 FQNNGV. The CDR3 loop reads CASSPLAGGPYEQFF. The CDR3 DNA sequence: TGTGCCAGCAGCCCACTAGCGGGAGGGCCGTATGAGCAGTTCTTC.

The chain is built from TRBV13 and TRBJ1-6; D is unresolved. Trimming stripped 7 bases from V and 0 bases from J, with 4 bases between. The CDR3 consists of 13 residues. Germline CDR1 PRHDT, CDR2 FYEKMQ (reference sequence). In nucleotides, the CDR3 is TGTGCCAGCACGGGCTCCTATAATTCACCCCTCCACTTT. It is translated as CASTGSYNSPLHF.